The clone carrying this T cell receptor beta chain was seen at least ten times. What it recognizes is unknown. Every sampled donor was Caucasian and healthy. From the 5' RACE reads, TCRdb called clonotypes with MiXCR, one entry per CDR3 protein. The sample records 1.5 million to 2 million distinct CDR3 sequences, more than 30% being singletons. V shed 2 bases and J shed 2 bases, with 6 bases lying between them. CDR3 length equals 13 residues. CDR1 is ENHRY, CDR2 SYGVKD, per germline. This specimen belongs to a study of identical twins. Regarding the study as a whole: Some out-of-frame alpha sequences were shared by twins, and these showed excess low generation probability.

The sequence was collected from a newborn girl in good health. Sequences were obtained from cord blood. V is TRBV10-3 and J is TRBJ2-5; no firm D call. CDR3 sequence: CAISEGSQETQYF. The DNA of the CDR3 is TGTGCCATCAGTGAGGGCAGTCAAGAGACCCAGTACTTC.